This T cell receptor beta chain was sequenced for a study of cytomegalovirus exposure and HLA in healthy donors. The PCR employed 60 Vbeta primers together with 13 Jbeta primers. Using immunoSEQ multiplex PCR, the repertoire was profiled, and TCRdb retains in-frame clones only, with some absent. The sample has about 110,000 clones; roughly four fifths are singletons. In the case of this clone: Its specificity is not known.

The germline V gene has CDR1 LNHDA and CDR2 SQIVND (reference sequence). Trimming removed 5 bases at V and 0 bases at J, with 13 bases between. The CDR3 loop spans 15 amino acids. Study-level findings and limits: A cluster of highly shared sequence variants was likely a sequencing artifact. In vitro assays verified that a few CMV-associated chains recognized CMV antigens specifically.

Each donor was healthy, and each was a bone marrow donor. This clonotype was obtained from a man in his late teens or twenties in good health and CMV-seronegative. The V call is TRBV19, the J call TRBJ1-2; tentatively, D is TRBD1 (5 bases). Sequencing used PBMCs. CDR3 sequence: CASSSSGRANYGYTF. In DNA form, the CDR3 reads TGTGCCAGTAGTTCCTCCGGCAGGGCTAACTATGGCTACACCTTC. The variable domain in full, with the rest retrieved from reference TRBV19 and TRBJ1-2, is DGGITQSPKYLFRKEGQNVTLSCEQNLNHDAMYWYRQDPGQGLRLIYYSQIVNDFQKGDIAEGYSVSREKKESFPLTVTSAQKNPTAFYLCASSSSGRANYGYTFGSGTRLTVV.